The entry below gives a single TCR beta chain sequence along with its context. Its specificity is not known. The data were produced by immunoSEQ multiplex PCR, yet TCRdb's version contains in-frame clones alone and is incomplete. The table records more than 85,000 clones, about nine tenths of them present only once. The V and J ends lost 2 bases and 5 bases respectively, with 9 bases between them. The CDR3 sequence is 13 residues long. CDR1 and CDR2 (germline): LNHNV, YYDKDF (reference sequence). This entry comes from a study of T cell responses to AZD1222 COVID-19 vaccine. General study points: Regions 160-218 and 743-854 dominated among vaccine-associated CD4 TCRs spanning spike. Regions left unmutated in variants are reportedly the target of nearly half of spike-specific TCRs. Only a handful of AZD1222 recipients tested seropositive at baseline. Clonal diversity was possibly underestimated, and white British individuals and females predominated among donors.

The sequences come from peripheral blood, collected on day 0 of AZD1222 vaccination. The chain is built from TRBV15 and TRBJ1-2; no definite D call. This receptor was obtained from an adult in good health. The CDR3 region has the DNA TGTGCCACCAGCAGACAGGACGGATATGGCTACACCTTC. It yields the protein CATSRQDGYGYTF.